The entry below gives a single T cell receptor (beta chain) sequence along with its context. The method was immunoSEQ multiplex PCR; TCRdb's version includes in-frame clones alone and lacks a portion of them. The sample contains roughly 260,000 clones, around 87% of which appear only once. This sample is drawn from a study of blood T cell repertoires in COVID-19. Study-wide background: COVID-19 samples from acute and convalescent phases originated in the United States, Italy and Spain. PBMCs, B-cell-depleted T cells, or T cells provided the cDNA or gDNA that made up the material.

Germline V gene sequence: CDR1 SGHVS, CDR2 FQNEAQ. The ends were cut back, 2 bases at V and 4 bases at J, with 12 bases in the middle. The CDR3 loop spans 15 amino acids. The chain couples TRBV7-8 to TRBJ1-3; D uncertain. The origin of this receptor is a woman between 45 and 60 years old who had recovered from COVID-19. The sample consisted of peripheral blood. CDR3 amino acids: CASSLSQHPGNTIYF. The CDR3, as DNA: TGTGCCAGCAGCTTAAGTCAACATCCCGGAAACACCATATATTTT.